This T cell receptor (beta chain) was documented in a study of CD8 T cells in ankylosing spondylitis (dated by TCRdb to 2016 to 2017). About the full investigation: The study set out to find disease-linked TCR variants by profiling T cell receptor beta repertoires in ankylosing spondylitis patients and healthy donors. The full study cohort was made up of approximately 24 ankylosing spondylitis patients and 95 to 130 healthy donors. Samples of peripheral blood were taken, and for ankylosing spondylitis patients, synovial fluid was collected as well.

For sequencing, an Illumina HiSeq 2500 was employed. Quantitative 5'-RACE with molecular barcodes was used to prepare TCR beta libraries. The study's processing was this. A new computational method, built on a probabilistic model of VDJ rearrangement, was used to identify disease-linked TCR variants. TCRdb reprocessing: public reads trimmed at Q25 with fastp, clones called with MiXCR, in-frame beta chains kept. Rows merge per CDR3 protein into single entries with the most common DNA and genes. The V and J calls here are based on TCRdb, not the publication. This sample gives 240,000 or so distinct CDR3 sequences in total; roughly 8.6% of them show up just once. The ten largest account for under 7.5% of the sample. Broad study findings and their caveats: The disease-linked clones were reported to be significantly enriched in matched synovial fluid samples from ankylosing spondylitis patients. Some motif variants were previously reported in synovial fluid and blood of reactive arthritis patients, suggesting common disease-initiation mechanisms. A TCR beta motif of several highly homologous amino acid variants appeared characteristic of blood from ankylosing spondylitis patients. The disease-linked clones showed a CD8+ phenotype and occurred at relatively low frequencies in peripheral blood.

This clonotype occurred a few times. This clone's antigen is unknown. One base away there is no much larger clone; base qualities are not given. The germline V gene encodes CDR1 MGHDK and CDR2 SYGVNS. V is cut by 3 bases and J by 0 bases, and the space between the germline ends is 12 bases. The CDR3 runs 15 amino acids, cysteine and phenylalanine included. Only the CDR3 DNA stays, 45 bases, in frame from base 1. The receptor was isolated from a male donor with ankylosing spondylitis or in good health (not recorded which). Sequenced: blood, either unsorted or a sorted T cell fraction (not recorded which). The receptor chain draws on TRBV25-1 and TRBJ2-7; possibly the D gene is TRBD1, per 6 matching bases. The bases are TGTGCCAGCAGTGAGACAGGCGATCTCTCCTACGAGCAGTACTTC. Translated, this is CASSETGDLSYEQYF.